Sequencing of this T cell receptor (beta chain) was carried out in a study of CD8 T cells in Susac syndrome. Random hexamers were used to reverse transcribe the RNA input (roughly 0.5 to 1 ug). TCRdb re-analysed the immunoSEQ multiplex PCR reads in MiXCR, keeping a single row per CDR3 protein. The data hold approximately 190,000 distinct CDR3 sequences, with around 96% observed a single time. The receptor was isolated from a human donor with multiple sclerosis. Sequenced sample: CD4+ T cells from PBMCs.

The CDR3 sequence: CASSDRLNTEAFF. CDR3 in DNA: TGTGCCAGCAGTGACAGGCTGAACACTGAAGCTTTCTTT. This chain links TRBV27 with TRBJ1-1, with D possibly matching TRBD1 (6 bases). The CDR3 contains 13 residues. The germline V gene has CDR1 MNHEY and CDR2 SMNVEV (reference sequence). The germline V and J ends were trimmed by 5 bases and 0 bases, with 7 bases remaining between them.